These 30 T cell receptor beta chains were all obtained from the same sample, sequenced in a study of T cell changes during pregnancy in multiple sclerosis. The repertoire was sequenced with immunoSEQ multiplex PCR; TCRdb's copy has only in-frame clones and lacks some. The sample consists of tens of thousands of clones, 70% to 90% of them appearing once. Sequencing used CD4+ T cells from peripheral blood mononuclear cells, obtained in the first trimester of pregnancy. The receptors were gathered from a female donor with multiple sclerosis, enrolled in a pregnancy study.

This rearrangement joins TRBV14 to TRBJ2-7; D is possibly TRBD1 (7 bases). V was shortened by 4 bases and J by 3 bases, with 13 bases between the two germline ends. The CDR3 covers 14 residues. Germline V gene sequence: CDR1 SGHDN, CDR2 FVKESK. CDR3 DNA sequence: TGTGCCAGCAGCCGACAGGGAGGTAGCTACGAGCAGTACTTC. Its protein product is CASSRQGGSYEQYF.

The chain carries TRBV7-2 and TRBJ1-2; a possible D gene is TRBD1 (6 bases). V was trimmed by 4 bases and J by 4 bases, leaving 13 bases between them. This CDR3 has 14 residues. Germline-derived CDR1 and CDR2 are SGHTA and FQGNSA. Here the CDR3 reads CASSSRGMSYGYTF. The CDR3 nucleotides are TGTGCCAGCAGCTCCAGGGGAATGAGCTATGGCTACACCTTC.

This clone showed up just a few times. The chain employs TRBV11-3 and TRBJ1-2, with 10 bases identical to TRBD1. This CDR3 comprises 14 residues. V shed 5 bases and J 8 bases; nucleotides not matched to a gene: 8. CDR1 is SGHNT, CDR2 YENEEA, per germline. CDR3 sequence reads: CASSPRDRGEGYTF. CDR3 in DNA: TGTGCCAGCAGCCCCCGGGACAGGGGTGAGGGCTACACCTTC.

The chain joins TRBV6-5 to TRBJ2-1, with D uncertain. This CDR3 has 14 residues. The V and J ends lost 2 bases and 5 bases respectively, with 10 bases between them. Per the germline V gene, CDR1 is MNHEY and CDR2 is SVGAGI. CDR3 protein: CASSYRAENNEQFF. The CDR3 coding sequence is TGTGCCAGCAGTTACAGAGCCGAAAACAATGAGCAGTTCTTC.

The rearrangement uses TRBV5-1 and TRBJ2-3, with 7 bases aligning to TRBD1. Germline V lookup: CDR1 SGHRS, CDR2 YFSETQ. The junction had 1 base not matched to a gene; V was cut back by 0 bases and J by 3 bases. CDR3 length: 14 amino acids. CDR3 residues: CASSLEGATDTQYF. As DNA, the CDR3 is TGCGCCAGCAGCTTGGAGGGGGCAACAGATACGCAGTATTTT.

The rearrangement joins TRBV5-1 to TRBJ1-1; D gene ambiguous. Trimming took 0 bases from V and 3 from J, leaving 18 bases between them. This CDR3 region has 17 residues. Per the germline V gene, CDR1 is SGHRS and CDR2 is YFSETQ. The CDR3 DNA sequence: TGCGCCAGCAGCTTGGTCAAAGTGGCGGGAGGGTACACTGAAGCTTTCTTT. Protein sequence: CASSLVKVAGGYTEAFF.

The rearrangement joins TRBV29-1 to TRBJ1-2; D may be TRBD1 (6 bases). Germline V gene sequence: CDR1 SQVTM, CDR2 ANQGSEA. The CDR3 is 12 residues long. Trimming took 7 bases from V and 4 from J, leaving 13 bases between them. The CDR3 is CSAGDTPYGYTF. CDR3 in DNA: TGCAGCGCTGGGGACACCCCCTATGGCTACACCTTC. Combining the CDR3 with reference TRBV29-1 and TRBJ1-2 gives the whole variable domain SAVISQKPSRDICQRGTSLTIQCQVDSQVTMMFWYRQQPGQSLTLIATANQGSEATYESGFVIDKFPISRPNLTFSTLTVSNMSPEDSSIYLCSAGDTPYGYTFGSGTRLTVV.

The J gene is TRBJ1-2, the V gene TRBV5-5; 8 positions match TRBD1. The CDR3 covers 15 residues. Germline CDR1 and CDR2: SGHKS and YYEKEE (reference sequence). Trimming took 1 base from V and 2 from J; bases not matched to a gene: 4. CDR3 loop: CASSLNRGWNYGYTF. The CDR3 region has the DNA TGTGCCAGCAGCTTGAACAGGGGGTGGAACTATGGCTACACCTTC.

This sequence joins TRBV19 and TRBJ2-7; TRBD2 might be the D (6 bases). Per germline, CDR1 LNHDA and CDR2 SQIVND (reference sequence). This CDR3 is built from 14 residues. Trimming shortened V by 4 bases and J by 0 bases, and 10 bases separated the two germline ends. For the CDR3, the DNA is TGTGCCAGTAGTACCGCGGGACTCTCCTACGAGCAGTACTTC. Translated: CASSTAGLSYEQYF. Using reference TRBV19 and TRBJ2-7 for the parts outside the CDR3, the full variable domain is DGGITQSPKYLFRKEGQNVTLSCEQNLNHDAMYWYRQDPGQGLRLIYYSQIVNDFQKGDIAEGYSVSREKKESFPLTVTSAQKNPTAFYLCASSTAGLSYEQYFGPGTRLTVT.

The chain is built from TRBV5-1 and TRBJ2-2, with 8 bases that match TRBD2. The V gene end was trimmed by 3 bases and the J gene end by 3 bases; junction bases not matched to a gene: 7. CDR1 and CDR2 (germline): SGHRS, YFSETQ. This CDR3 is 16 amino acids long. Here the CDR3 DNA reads TGCGCCAGCAGCTCCCCAGCGGGAGATTACACCGGGGAGCTGTTTTTT. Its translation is CASSSPAGDYTGELFF. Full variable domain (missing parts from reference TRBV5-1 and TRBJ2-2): KAGVTQTPRYLIKTRGQQVTLSCSPISGHRSVSWYQQTPGQGLQFLFEYFSETQRNKGNFPGRFSGRQFSNSRSEMNVSTLELGDSALYLCASSSPAGDYTGELFFGEGSRLTVL.

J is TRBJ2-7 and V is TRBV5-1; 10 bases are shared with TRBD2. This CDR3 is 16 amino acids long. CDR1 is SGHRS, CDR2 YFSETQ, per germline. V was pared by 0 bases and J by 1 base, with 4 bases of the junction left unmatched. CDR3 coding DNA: TGCGCCAGCAGCTTGGGTCAGACTAGCGGGTCCTACGAGCAGTACTTC. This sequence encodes CASSLGQTSGSYEQYF. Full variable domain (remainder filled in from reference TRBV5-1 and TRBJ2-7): KAGVTQTPRYLIKTRGQQVTLSCSPISGHRSVSWYQQTPGQGLQFLFEYFSETQRNKGNFPGRFSGRQFSNSRSEMNVSTLELGDSALYLCASSLGQTSGSYEQYFGPGTRLTVT.

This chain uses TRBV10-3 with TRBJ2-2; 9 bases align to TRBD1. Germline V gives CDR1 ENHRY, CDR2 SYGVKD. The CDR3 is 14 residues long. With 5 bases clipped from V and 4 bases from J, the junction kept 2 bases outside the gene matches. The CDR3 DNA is TGTGCCATCAGTACGACAGGGGGCACCGGGGAGCTGTTTTTT. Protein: CAISTTGGTGELFF.

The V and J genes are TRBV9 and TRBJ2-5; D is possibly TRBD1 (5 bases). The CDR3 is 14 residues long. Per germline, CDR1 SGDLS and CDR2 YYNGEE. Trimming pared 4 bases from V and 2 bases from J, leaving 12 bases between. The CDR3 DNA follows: TGTGCCAGCAGCCCAGGGTCAGTGCAAGAGACCCAGTACTTC. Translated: CASSPGSVQETQYF.

The CDR3 coding sequence is TGCAGCGTAAGAGCGGAATTGAACACCGGGGAGCTGTTTTTT. The encoded protein is CSVRAELNTGELFF. The V gene is TRBV29-1, the J gene TRBJ2-2; D might be TRBD2 (5 bases). Germline V gene data show CDR1 as SQVTM and CDR2 as ANQGSEA. The V gene lost 6 bases and the J gene lost 1 base, with 12 bases spanning the gap. The CDR3 covers 14 residues.

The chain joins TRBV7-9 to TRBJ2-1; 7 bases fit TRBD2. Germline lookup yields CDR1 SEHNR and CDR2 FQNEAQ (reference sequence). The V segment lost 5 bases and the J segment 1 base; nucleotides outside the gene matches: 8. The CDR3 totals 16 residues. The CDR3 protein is CASSPPRGGSYNEQFF. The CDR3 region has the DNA TGTGCCAGCAGCCCTCCCCGCGGGGGTTCCTACAATGAGCAGTTCTTC.

CDR3 region: CASSATGTANTEAFF. The CDR3 DNA reads TGTGCCAGCAGTGCGACCGGGACAGCTAACACTGAAGCTTTCTTT. The J gene is TRBJ1-1, the V gene TRBV6-5; TRBD1 matches at 7 bases. J lost 2 bases, V lost 5 bases, and 8 bases had no gene match. This CDR3 has 15 residues. Per the germline V gene, CDR1 is MNHEY and CDR2 is SVGAGI.

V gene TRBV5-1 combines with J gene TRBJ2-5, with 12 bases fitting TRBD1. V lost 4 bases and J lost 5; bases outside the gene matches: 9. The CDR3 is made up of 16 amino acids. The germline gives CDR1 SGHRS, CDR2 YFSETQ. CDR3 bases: TGCGCCAGCAGCGCGGGGGACAGGGGGCGCGGGGAGACCCAGTACTTC. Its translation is CASSAGDRGRGETQYF.

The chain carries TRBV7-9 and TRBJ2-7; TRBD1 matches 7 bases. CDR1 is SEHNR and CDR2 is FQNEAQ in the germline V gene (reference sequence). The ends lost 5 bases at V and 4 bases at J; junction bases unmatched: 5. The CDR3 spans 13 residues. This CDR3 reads CASSTTGMYEQYF. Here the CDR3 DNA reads TGTGCCAGCAGCACGACAGGGATGTACGAGCAGTACTTC.

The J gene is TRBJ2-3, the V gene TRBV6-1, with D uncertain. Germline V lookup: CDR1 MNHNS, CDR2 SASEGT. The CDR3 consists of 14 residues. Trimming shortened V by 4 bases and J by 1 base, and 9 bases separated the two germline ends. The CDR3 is CASSAKLGTDTQYF. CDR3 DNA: TGTGCCAGCAGTGCAAAGCTAGGCACAGATACGCAGTATTTT.

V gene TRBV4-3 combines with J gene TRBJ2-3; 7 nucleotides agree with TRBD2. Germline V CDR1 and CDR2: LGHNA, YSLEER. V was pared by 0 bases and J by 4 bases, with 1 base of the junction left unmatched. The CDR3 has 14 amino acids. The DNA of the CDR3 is TGCGCCAGCAGCCAAGACGGGGGGTCAGATACGCAGTATTTT. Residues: CASSQDGGSDTQYF.

The CDR3 bases are TGTGCCACCCGCGGGACTAGACCATACGAGCAGTACTTC. It encodes CATRGTRPYEQYF. This sequence joins TRBV27 and TRBJ2-7, with 8 bases matching TRBD2. After removal of 10 bases from V and 4 bases from J, the junction contained 9 bases not matched to a gene. CDR1 is MNHEY and CDR2 is SMNVEV in the germline V gene (reference sequence). The CDR3 has 13 residues.

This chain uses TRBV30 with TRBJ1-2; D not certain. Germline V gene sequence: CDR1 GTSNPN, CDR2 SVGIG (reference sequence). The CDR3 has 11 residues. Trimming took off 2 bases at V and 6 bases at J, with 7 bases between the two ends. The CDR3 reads CAWSPEDGYTF. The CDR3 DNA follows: TGTGCCTGGAGTCCTGAGGATGGCTACACCTTC.

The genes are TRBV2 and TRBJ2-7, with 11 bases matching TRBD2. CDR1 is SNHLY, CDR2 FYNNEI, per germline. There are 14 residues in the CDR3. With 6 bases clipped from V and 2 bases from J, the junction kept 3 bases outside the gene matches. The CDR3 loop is CASRGLAEPYEQYF. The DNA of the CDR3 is TGTGCCAGCAGGGGACTAGCGGAGCCCTACGAGCAGTACTTC.

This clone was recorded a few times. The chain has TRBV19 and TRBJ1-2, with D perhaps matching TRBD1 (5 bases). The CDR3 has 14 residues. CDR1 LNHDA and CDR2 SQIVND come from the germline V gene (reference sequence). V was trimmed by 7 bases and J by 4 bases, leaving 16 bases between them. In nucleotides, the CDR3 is TGTGCCAGTATCGAAGGGACGGGAGGCTATGGCTACACCTTC. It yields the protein CASIEGTGGYGYTF.

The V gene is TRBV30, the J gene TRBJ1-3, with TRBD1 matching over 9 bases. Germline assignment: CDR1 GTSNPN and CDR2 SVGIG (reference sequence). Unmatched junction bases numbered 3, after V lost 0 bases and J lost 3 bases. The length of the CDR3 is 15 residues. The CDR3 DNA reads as TGTGCCTGGAGTGTACAGGGGGCTAATGGAAACACCATATATTTT. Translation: CAWSVQGANGNTIYF.

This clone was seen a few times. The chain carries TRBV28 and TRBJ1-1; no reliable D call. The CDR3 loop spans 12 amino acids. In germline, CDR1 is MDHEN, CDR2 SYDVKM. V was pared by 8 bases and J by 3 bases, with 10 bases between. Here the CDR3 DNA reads TGTGCCAGCCAATACTTATACACTGAAGCTTTCTTT. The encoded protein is CASQYLYTEAFF.

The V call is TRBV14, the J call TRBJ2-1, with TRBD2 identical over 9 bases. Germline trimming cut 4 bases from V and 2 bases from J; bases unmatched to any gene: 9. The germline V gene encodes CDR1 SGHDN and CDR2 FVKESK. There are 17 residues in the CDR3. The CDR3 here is CASSLISSGSAYNEQFF. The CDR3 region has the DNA TGTGCCAGCAGCCTGATAAGTAGCGGGAGCGCCTACAATGAGCAGTTCTTC.

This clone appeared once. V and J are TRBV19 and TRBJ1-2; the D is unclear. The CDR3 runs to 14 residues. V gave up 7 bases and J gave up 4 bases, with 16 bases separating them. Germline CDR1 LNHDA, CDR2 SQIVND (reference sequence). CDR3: CASTEGSRIYGYTF. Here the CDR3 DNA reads TGTGCCAGTACGGAGGGCTCGCGCATCTATGGCTACACCTTC.

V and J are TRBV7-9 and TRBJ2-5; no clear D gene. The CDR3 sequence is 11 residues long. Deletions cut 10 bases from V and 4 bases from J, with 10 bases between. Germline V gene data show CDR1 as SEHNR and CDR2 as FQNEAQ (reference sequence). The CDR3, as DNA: TGTGCCACCGAAGAGGTAGAGACCCAGTACTTC. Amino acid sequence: CATEEVETQYF.

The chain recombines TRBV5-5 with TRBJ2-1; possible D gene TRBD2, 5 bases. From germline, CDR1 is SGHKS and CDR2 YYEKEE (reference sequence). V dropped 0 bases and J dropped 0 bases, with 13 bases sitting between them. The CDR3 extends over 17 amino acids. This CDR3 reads CASSLAQLGSSYNEQFF. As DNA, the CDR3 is TGTGCCAGCAGCTTGGCTCAGTTGGGGAGCTCCTACAATGAGCAGTTCTTC.